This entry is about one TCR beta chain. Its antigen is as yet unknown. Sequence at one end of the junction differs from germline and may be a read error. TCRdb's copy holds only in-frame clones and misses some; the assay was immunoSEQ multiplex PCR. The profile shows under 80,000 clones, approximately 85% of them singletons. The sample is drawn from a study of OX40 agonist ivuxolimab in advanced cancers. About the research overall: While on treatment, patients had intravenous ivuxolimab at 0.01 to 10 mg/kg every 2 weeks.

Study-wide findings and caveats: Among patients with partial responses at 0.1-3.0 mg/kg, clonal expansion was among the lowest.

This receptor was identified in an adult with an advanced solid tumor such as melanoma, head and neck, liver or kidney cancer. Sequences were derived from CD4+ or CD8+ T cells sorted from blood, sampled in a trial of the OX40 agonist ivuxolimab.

This chain's CDR3 is CASSHSGLAGGPLFYNGQFF. The CDR3 DNA follows: TGCGCCAGCAGCCACTCCGGACTAGCGGGAGGGCCTTTGTTCTACAATGGGCAGTTCTTC. This chain uses TRBV4-1 with TRBJ2-1; TRBD2 matches at 15 bases. This CDR3 region has 20 residues. From germline, CDR1 is MGHRA and CDR2 YSYEKL.